Listed below are T cell receptor beta chains from one sample, sequenced in a study of T cells expressing NK-cell markers. TCRdb reprocessed the 5' RACE reads, with one entry per CDR3 protein and no DNA. The repertoire table contains about 550,000 distinct CDR3 sequences. Input material: blood T cells: a sorted CD56 or NKG2C T cell subset, CD4+ or CD8+ T cells, or bulk PBMC T cells (not recorded which). These receptors were collected from a man aged 18-30 years in good health. The CDR3 runs from the conserved cysteine through the conserved F or W. Fields, in order: V gene, J gene, CDR3 protein.

v_call: TRBV4-2
j_call: TRBJ2-3
cdr3_aa: CASSQGLAGGTDTQYF

v_call: TRBV29-1
j_call: TRBJ2-5
cdr3_aa: CSVASTGLETQYF

v_call: TRBV10-3
j_call: TRBJ2-3
cdr3_aa: CAISDREVTDTQYF

v_call: TRBV11-3
j_call: TRBJ2-1
cdr3_aa: CASSLGGLAGGPYNEQFF

v_call: TRBV6-2/TRBV6-3
j_call: TRBJ2-6
cdr3_aa: CASSSRPTVGVTVASGANVLTF

v_call: TRBV12-3/TRBV12-4
j_call: TRBJ1-1
cdr3_aa: CASTEQLMNTEAFF

v_call: TRBV4-3
j_call: TRBJ2-1
cdr3_aa: CASSQEAGREFRNEQFF

v_call: TRBV6-2/TRBV6-3
j_call: TRBJ2-3
cdr3_aa: CASSYSTQGGSTDTQYF

v_call: TRBV20-1
j_call: TRBJ1-1
cdr3_aa: CSASPGLVNTEAFF

v_call: TRBV20-1
j_call: TRBJ2-5
cdr3_aa: CSARTGTKYSQETQYF

v_call: TRBV6-4
j_call: TRBJ2-1
cdr3_aa: CASSDSGFDSSSNNEQFF

v_call: TRBV5-1
j_call: TRBJ2-7
cdr3_aa: CASSHHRDQLSYEQYF

v_call: TRBV9
j_call: TRBJ2-2
cdr3_aa: CASSVEGGTATGELFF

v_call: TRBV7-9
j_call: TRBJ1-1
cdr3_aa: CASSLVGGQAEAFF

v_call: TRBV30
j_call: TRBJ2-7
cdr3_aa: CAWSDLTGRYF

v_call: TRBV4-2
j_call: TRBJ2-7
cdr3_aa: CASSQDGRSYEQYF

v_call: TRBV25-1
j_call: TRBJ2-7
cdr3_aa: CASSALAGRTSYEQYF

v_call: TRBV6-2/TRBV6-3
j_call: TRBJ2-1
cdr3_aa: CASSSGAGLYNEQFF

v_call: TRBV29-1
j_call: TRBJ2-2
cdr3_aa: CSATLKTGAKLFF

v_call: TRBV15
j_call: TRBJ1-1
cdr3_aa: CATSLRQSPNTEAFF

v_call: TRBV12-3/TRBV12-4
j_call: TRBJ2-2
cdr3_aa: CASSLLLAGELFF

v_call: TRBV10-3
j_call: TRBJ2-5
cdr3_aa: CAISVGQGSETQYF

v_call: TRBV4-1
j_call: TRBJ2-3
cdr3_aa: CASSRGLASDTQYF

v_call: TRBV9
j_call: TRBJ2-5
cdr3_aa: CASSVSPSGLQETQYF

v_call: TRBV13
j_call: TRBJ1-3
cdr3_aa: CASSLEGWRADSGNTIYF

v_call: TRBV6-5
j_call: TRBJ2-1
cdr3_aa: CASSYSSFAEQFF

v_call: TRBV5-1
j_call: TRBJ1-5
cdr3_aa: CASSEGQGVQPQHF

v_call: TRBV18
j_call: TRBJ2-5
cdr3_aa: CASSPLGPPRETQYF

v_call: TRBV6-6
j_call: TRBJ1-5
cdr3_aa: CASSERFEPQHF

v_call: TRBV9
j_call: TRBJ1-2
cdr3_aa: CASTVIPGQGAGYTF

v_call: TRBV18
j_call: TRBJ2-2
cdr3_aa: CASSPPSGRATGELFF

v_call: TRBV15
j_call: TRBJ2-7
cdr3_aa: CATSRDREVYEQYF

v_call: TRBV7-9
j_call: TRBJ2-7
cdr3_aa: CASSSTSGGSSYEQYF

v_call: TRBV9
j_call: TRBJ1-3
cdr3_aa: CASTGRDSGNTIYF

v_call: TRBV30
j_call: TRBJ2-1
cdr3_aa: CAWNLQGLAGAEQFF

v_call: TRBV24-1
j_call: TRBJ2-1
cdr3_aa: CATSDRPGTINNEQFF

v_call: TRBV28
j_call: TRBJ1-1
cdr3_aa: CASSQQVRNTEAFF

v_call: TRBV5-5
j_call: TRBJ2-1
cdr3_aa: CASSPPPSNEQFF

v_call: TRBV9
j_call: TRBJ2-1
cdr3_aa: CASSVAITSGMDEQFF

v_call: TRBV7-2
j_call: TRBJ2-7
cdr3_aa: CASSRVPVTYEQYF

v_call: TRBV7-8
j_call: TRBJ2-7
cdr3_aa: CASNPNRIVGDEQYF

v_call: TRBV4-2
j_call: TRBJ2-5
cdr3_aa: CASSPSTGQAQETQYF

v_call: TRBV7-9
j_call: TRBJ2-1
cdr3_aa: CASSLREEVGEQFF